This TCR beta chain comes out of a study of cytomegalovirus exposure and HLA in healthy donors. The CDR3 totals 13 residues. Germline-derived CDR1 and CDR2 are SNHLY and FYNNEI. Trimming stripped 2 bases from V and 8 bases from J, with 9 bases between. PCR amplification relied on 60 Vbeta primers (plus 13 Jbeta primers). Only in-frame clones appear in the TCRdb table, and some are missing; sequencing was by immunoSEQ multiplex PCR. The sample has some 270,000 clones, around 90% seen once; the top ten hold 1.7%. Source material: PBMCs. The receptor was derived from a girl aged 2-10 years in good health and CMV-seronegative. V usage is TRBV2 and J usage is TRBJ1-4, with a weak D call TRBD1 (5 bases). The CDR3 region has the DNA TGTGCCAGCAGTGAACCAGGGCGGGAAAAACTGTTTTTT. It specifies CASSEPGREKLFF.